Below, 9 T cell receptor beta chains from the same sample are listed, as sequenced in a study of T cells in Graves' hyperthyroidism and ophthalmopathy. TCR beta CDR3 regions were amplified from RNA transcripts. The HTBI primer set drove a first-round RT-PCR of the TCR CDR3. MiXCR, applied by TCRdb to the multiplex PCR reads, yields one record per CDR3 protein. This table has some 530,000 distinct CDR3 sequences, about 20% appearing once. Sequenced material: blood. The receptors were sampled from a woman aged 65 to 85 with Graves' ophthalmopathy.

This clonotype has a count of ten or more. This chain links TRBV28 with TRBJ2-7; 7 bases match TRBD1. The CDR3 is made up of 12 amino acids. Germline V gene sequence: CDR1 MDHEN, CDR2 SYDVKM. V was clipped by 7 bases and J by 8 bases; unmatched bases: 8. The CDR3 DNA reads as TGTGCCAGCACCGCCGACAGGGTCAAGCAGTACTTC. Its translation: CASTADRVKQYF.

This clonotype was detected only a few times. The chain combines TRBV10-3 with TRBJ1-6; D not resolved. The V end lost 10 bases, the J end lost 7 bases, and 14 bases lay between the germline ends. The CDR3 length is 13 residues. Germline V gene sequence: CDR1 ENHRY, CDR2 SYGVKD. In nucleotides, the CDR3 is TGTGCCACCTTTTCGAAGGGCAATTCACCCCTCCACTTT. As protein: CATFSKGNSPLHF.

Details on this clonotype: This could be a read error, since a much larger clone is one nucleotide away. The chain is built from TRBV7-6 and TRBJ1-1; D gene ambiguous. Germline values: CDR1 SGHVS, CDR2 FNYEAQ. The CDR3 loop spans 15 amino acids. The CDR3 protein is CASSLNHGTNTEALF. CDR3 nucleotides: TGTGCCAGCAGCCTAAACCATGGTACTAACACTGAAGCTCTCTTT.

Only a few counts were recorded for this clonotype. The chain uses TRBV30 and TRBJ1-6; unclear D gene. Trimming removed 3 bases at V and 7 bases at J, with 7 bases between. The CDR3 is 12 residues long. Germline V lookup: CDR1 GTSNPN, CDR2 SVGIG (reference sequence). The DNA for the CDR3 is TGTGCCTGGAGCGACGGGAATTCACCCCTCCACTTT. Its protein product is CAWSDGNSPLHF.

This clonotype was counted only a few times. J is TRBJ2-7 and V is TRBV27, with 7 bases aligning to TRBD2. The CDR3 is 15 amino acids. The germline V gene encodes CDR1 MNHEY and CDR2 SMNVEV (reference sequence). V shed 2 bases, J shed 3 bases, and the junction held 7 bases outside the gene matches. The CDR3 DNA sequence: TGTGCCAGCAGTTTAGGATCTGGGGACTACTACGAGCAGTACTTC. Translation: CASSLGSGDYYEQYF.

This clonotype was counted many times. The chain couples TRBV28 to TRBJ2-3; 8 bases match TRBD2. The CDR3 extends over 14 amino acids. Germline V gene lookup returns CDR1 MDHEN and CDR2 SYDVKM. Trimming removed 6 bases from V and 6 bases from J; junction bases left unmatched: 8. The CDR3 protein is CASRDAGGADTQYF. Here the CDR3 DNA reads TGTGCCAGCAGGGACGCCGGGGGGGCGGATACGCAGTATTTT.

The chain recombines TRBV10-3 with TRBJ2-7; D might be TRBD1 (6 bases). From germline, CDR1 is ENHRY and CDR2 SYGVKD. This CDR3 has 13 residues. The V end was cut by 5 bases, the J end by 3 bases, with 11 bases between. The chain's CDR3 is CAISPGQFYEQYF. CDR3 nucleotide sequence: TGTGCCATCAGTCCTGGACAGTTCTACGAGCAGTACTTC.

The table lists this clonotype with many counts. In DNA form, the CDR3 reads TGTGCCAGCAGTGCCATGGCGAACTACGAGCAGTACTTC. This translates into CASSAMANYEQYF. The chain uses TRBV6-1 and TRBJ2-7; no clear D gene. Germline lookup yields CDR1 MNHNS and CDR2 SASEGT. Trimming took 4 bases from V and 3 from J, leaving 10 bases between them. The CDR3 has 13 amino acids.

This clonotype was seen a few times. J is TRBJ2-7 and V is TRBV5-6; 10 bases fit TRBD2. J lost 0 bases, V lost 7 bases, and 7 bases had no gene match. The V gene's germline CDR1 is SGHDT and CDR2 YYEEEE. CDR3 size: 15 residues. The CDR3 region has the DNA TGTGCCAGCGGCGCCGGACTAGCGGTCTCCTACGAGCAGTACTTC. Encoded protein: CASGAGLAVSYEQYF.